This entry lists 31 T cell receptor beta chains sequenced from one sample in a study of blood T cell repertoires in COVID-19 (dated by TCRdb to 2018 to 2020). Libraries came from the immunoSEQ multiplex PCR assay. Not all clones reach the TCRdb copy of this immuneACCESS table, which keeps in-frame sequences only. Checked studies attribute under half of the gap to unresolved V genes and leave the rest unexplained. For this sample the table gives 120,000 to 150,000 clones, of which over 80% were detected only once. Of the sample, 9.5% to 12% falls within the top ten clones. The specimen was peripheral blood. These receptors all stem from an elderly woman with acute or convalescent COVID-19.

The chain uses TRBV7-2 and TRBJ1-1; D gene unclear. This CDR3 has 11 amino acids. V was pared by 5 bases and J by 7 bases, with 8 bases between. Germline CDR1 is SGHTA and CDR2 is FQGNSA. The CDR3 reads CASSPSGEAFF. As DNA, the CDR3 is TGTGCCAGCAGCCCCTCGGGTGAAGCTTTCTTT.

Notes on this clone: Compared with germline, one end of the junction differs, possibly owing to a read error. The J gene is TRBJ2-1, the V gene TRBV3-1 (or the pseudogene TRBV3-2); a weak D match, TRBD2 (5 bases). The CDR3 is 15 amino acids. Germline V CDR1 and CDR2: LGHDT, YNNKEL (reference sequence). The CDR3 DNA sequence: TGTGCCAGCAGCCAAAATATCGGGCTAGCAGAGACCCCTATCTTC. This sequence encodes CASSQNIGLAETPIF.

The J gene is TRBJ2-1, the V gene TRBV19; 7 bases map to TRBD2. CDR1 is LNHDA, CDR2 SQIVND, per germline (reference sequence). The CDR3 totals 15 residues. V was pared by 6 bases and J by 3 bases, with 8 bases of the junction left unmatched. CDR3 loop: CASSTVGGYYNEQFF. The CDR3 DNA is TGTGCCAGTAGCACCGTGGGGGGGTACTACAATGAGCAGTTCTTC.

The chain carries TRBV23-1 and TRBJ2-2, with 9 bases lining up with TRBD1. TRBV23-1 is flagged as an ORF with uncertain function. V lost 1 base and J lost 3; bases outside the gene matches: 6. The CDR3 has 17 residues. Here the CDR3 DNA reads TGCGCCAGCAGTCAATTACACAGGGGGCGCGACACCGGGGAGCTGTTTTTT. Translation: CASSQLHRGRDTGELFF.

V and J are TRBV29-1 and TRBJ1-6, with D hard to call. The CDR3 has 19 residues. Trimming pared 0 bases from V and 8 bases from J, leaving 26 bases between. Germline V gene sequence: CDR1 SQVTM, CDR2 ANQGSEA. The CDR3, as DNA: TGCAGCGTTGAAGATCAGACTTTACCGCCAATATGGCCAGATTCACCCCTCCACTTT. Protein product: CSVEDQTLPPIWPDSPLHF.

This chain joins TRBV19 and TRBJ1-2, with TRBD1 matching over 7 bases. This CDR3 has 15 residues. Germline loops: CDR1 LNHDA, CDR2 SQIVND (reference sequence). V was clipped by 7 bases and J by 3 bases; unmatched bases: 11. DNA for the CDR3: TGTGCCAGTACCGCCCCCGAAACAGGGGACTATGGCTACACCTTC. Translating it yields CASTAPETGDYGYTF.

The chain couples TRBV6-5 to TRBJ2-2, with D hard to call. The CDR3 contains 14 residues. V lost 5 bases, J lost 2 bases, and 9 bases lay in between. Germline V gives CDR1 MNHEY, CDR2 SVGAGI. The CDR3 region is CASSTQINTGELFF. CDR3 nucleotide sequence: TGTGCCAGCAGTACCCAGATAAACACCGGGGAGCTGTTTTTT.

The chain links TRBV9 to TRBJ1-3, with D maybe TRBD1 (6 bases). Germline values: CDR1 SGDLS, CDR2 YYNGEE. This CDR3 region has 15 residues. Deletions cut 0 bases from V and 0 bases from J, with 7 bases between. CDR3 sequence: CASSVEGGSGNTIYF. The CDR3 DNA reads TGTGCCAGCAGCGTAGAAGGGGGCTCTGGAAACACCATATATTTT.

The DNA of the CDR3 is TGTGCCAGTAGTATAGACCCTCGGACTTATCAGCCCCAGCATTTT. Its protein is CASSIDPRTYQPQHF. The chain joins TRBV19 to TRBJ1-5, with unresolved D. CDR3 length: 15 residues. Per the germline V gene, CDR1 is LNHDA and CDR2 is SQIVND (reference sequence). Trimming took off 0 bases at V and 5 bases at J, with 11 bases between the two ends.

The V and J genes are TRBV5-1 and TRBJ2-3, with unresolved D. Trimming removed 0 bases from V and 4 bases from J, with 6 bases in between. CDR1 is SGHRS, CDR2 YFSETQ, per germline. The CDR3 is 13 amino acids. CDR3 region: CASSLAVPDTQYF. CDR3 bases: TGCGCCAGCAGCTTGGCGGTCCCAGATACGCAGTATTTT.

The chain combines TRBV19 with TRBJ2-1; 10 bases are shared with TRBD2. The CDR3 is 19 amino acids. The ends lost 2 bases at V and 0 bases at J; junction bases unmatched: 10. Germline CDR1 and CDR2: LNHDA and SQIVND (reference sequence). The CDR3 sequence: CASSISGSGGPSSYNEQFF. CDR3 coding DNA: TGTGCCAGTAGTATAAGTGGTAGCGGGGGGCCGAGCTCCTACAATGAGCAGTTCTTC. The whole variable domain, filled in from reference TRBV19 and TRBJ2-1, reads DGGITQSPKYLFRKEGQNVTLSCEQNLNHDAMYWYRQDPGQGLRLIYYSQIVNDFQKGDIAEGYSVSREKKESFPLTVTSAQKNPTAFYLCASSISGSGGPSSYNEQFFGPGTRLTVL.

In this sample, this clone turned up once. The chain has TRBV7-2 and TRBJ2-1; TRBD2 matches 9 bases. The length of the CDR3 is 17 residues. Germline V CDR1 and CDR2: SGHTA, FQGNSA. V shed 1 base, J shed 1 base, and the junction held 5 bases outside the gene matches. The CDR3 nucleotides read TGTGCCAGCAGCTTAGTTATAAGCGGGGGGTCCTACAATGAGCAGTTCTTC. It specifies CASSLVISGGSYNEQFF.

The chain carries TRBV30 and TRBJ1-2; 9 bases map to TRBD1. This CDR3 comprises 14 residues. In germline, CDR1 is GTSNPN, CDR2 SVGIG (reference sequence). Trimming at V came to 0 bases and at J to 4 bases, leaving 3 bases not matched to a gene. CDR3 sequence reads: CAWSVWTGVYGYTF. The CDR3 DNA sequence: TGTGCCTGGAGTGTATGGACAGGGGTCTATGGCTACACCTTC.

The chain is built from TRBV5-6 and TRBJ2-2, with 7 bases lining up with TRBD1. The germline CDR1 and CDR2 sequences are SGHDT and YYEEEE. V shed 6 bases, J shed 1 base, and the junction held 9 bases outside the gene matches. The CDR3 covers 16 residues. Here the CDR3 reads CASIPNRGQNTGELFF. The CDR3, as DNA: TGTGCCAGCATCCCGAACAGGGGCCAGAACACCGGGGAGCTGTTTTTT.

J is TRBJ2-2 and V is TRBV6-5, with a tentative D call TRBD1 (5 bases). Between the trimmed V and J ends, which lost 6 bases and 3 bases, there was a span of 11 bases. The length of the CDR3 is 14 residues. Germline V lookup: CDR1 MNHEY, CDR2 SVGAGI. The CDR3 region has the DNA TGTGCCAGCAGCGTTGACAGAGACACCGGGGAGCTGTTTTTT. Translated: CASSVDRDTGELFF.

For the CDR3, the DNA is TGTGCCAGCAGACAGGTTACCGGGGAGCTGTTTTTT. This encodes CASRQVTGELFF. J is TRBJ2-2 and V is TRBV6-5, with D possibly TRBD1 on 5 matching bases. The germline V gene has CDR1 MNHEY and CDR2 SVGAGI. This CDR3 is built from 12 residues. V lost 6 bases to trimming and J lost 5 bases, with 7 bases between them.

This rearrangement joins TRBV29-1 to TRBJ1-4, with 10 bases aligning to TRBD1. V shed 4 bases and J 4 bases; nucleotides not matched to a gene: 3. This CDR3 has 14 amino acids. The germline gives CDR1 SQVTM, CDR2 ANQGSEA. The CDR3 DNA reads as TGCAGCGTTGGAGGGACAGGGGTTAATGAAAAACTGTTTTTT. Translating gives CSVGGTGVNEKLFF.

The chain recombines TRBV6-1 with TRBJ1-6; TRBD1 might be the D (5 bases). Germline V gives CDR1 MNHNS, CDR2 SASEGT. There are 14 residues in the CDR3. V gave up 2 bases and J gave up 10 bases, with 12 bases separating them. The CDR3 nucleotides read TGTGCCAGCAGTGAATCAGGGTTCGGATCACCCCTCCACTTT. It translates to CASSESGFGSPLHF.

The chain employs TRBV19 and TRBJ2-1; D unclear. The CDR3 extends over 13 amino acids. Between the trimmed V and J ends, which lost 7 bases and 0 bases, there was a span of 7 bases. CDR1 and CDR2 from the germline V gene are LNHDA and SQIVND (reference sequence). DNA for the CDR3: TGTGCCAGTAACCCGAGCTCCTACAATGAGCAGTTCTTC. Protein: CASNPSSYNEQFF.

This chain uses TRBV18 with TRBJ1-6; tentative D call: TRBD1 (5 bases). Germline-derived CDR1 and CDR2 are KGHSH and LQKENI. Between the trimmed V and J ends, which lost 6 bases and 8 bases, there was a span of 17 bases. The CDR3 runs 15 residues. CDR3 sequence (DNA): TGTGCCAGCTCGGGGAGAAGGGGAGGTGATTCACCCCTCCACTTT. Its protein product is CASSGRRGGDSPLHF.

V is TRBV21-1 and J is TRBJ1-4; the DNA was not compared with TRBD1, the D call given in the table. TRBV21-1 is listed as a pseudogene. The CDR3 contains 16 residues. The CDR3 DNA sequence: TGTGCCAGCAGCACTCAGATCGGACACCCGAATGAAAAACTGTTTTTT. Its translation: CASSTQIGHPNEKLFF.

This rearrangement joins TRBV9 to TRBJ2-1; D is possibly TRBD1 (5 bases). The CDR3 runs to 14 residues. With 3 bases removed from V and 8 bases from J, the gap between germline ends came to 15 bases. Germline CDR1 reads SGDLS; CDR2 reads YYNGEE. CDR3 coding DNA: TGTGCCAGCAGCGCGGTAGGGGCCAGCGATGAGCAGTTCTTC. This sequence encodes CASSAVGASDEQFF. The complete variable domain, with remaining parts taken from reference TRBV9 and TRBJ2-1, reads DSGVTQTPKHLITATGQRVTLRCSPRSGDLSVYWYQQSLDQGLQFLIQYYNGEERAKGNILERFSAQQFPDLHSELNLSSLELGDSALYFCASSAVGASDEQFFGPGTRLTVL.

This clone was recorded only once. V gene TRBV5-1 combines with J gene TRBJ1-5, with 8 bases that match TRBD1. The CDR3 is 14 residues long. The germline V gene has CDR1 SGHRS and CDR2 YFSETQ. The junction had 2 bases not matched to a gene; V was cut back by 4 bases and J by 2 bases. CDR3 residues: CASSEQGGNQPQHF. CDR3 sequence (DNA): TGCGCCAGCAGCGAACAGGGGGGCAATCAGCCCCAGCATTTT. Full variable domain (rest looked up from reference TRBV5-1 and TRBJ1-5): KAGVTQTPRYLIKTRGQQVTLSCSPISGHRSVSWYQQTPGQGLQFLFEYFSETQRNKGNFPGRFSGRQFSNSRSEMNVSTLELGDSALYLCASSEQGGNQPQHFGDGTRLSIL.

The chain joins TRBV5-5 to TRBJ1-6; D is undetermined. Germline CDR1 SGHKS, CDR2 YYEKEE (reference sequence). Trimming cost V 2 bases and J 4 bases, with 10 bases left between them. The CDR3 sequence is 15 residues long. The CDR3 region is CASSFNGDYNSPLHF. DNA of the CDR3: TGTGCCAGCAGCTTTAACGGGGATTATAATTCACCCCTCCACTTT. The whole variable domain, remainder taken from reference TRBV5-5 and TRBJ1-6, is DAGVTQSPTHLIKTRGQQVTLRCSPISGHKSVSWYQQVLGQGPQFIFQYYEKEERGRGNFPDRFSARQFPNYSSELNVNALLLGDSALYLCASSFNGDYNSPLHFGNGTRLTVT.

The chain is built from TRBV7-3 and TRBJ1-2; D not certain. CDR1 and CDR2 from the germline V gene are SGHTA and FQGTGA. With 3 bases removed from V and 2 bases from J, the gap between germline ends came to 10 bases. The CDR3 runs 14 residues. CDR3 loop: CASSFEFRNYGYTF. CDR3 nucleotides: TGTGCCAGCAGCTTCGAGTTCAGGAACTATGGCTACACCTTC.

This rearrangement joins TRBV7-9 to TRBJ2-5, with D possibly being TRBD1 (5 bases). The V end was cut by 4 bases, the J end by 7 bases, with 13 bases between. Per germline, CDR1 SEHNR and CDR2 FQNEAQ (reference sequence). CDR3 length equals 13 residues. DNA of the CDR3: TGTGCCAGCAGCTCGGAAGGGGTTGGGACCCAGTACTTC. It is translated as CASSSEGVGTQYF.

The chain uses TRBV3-1 (or the pseudogene TRBV3-2) and TRBJ1-1; TRBD1 is a possible D gene (5 bases). Germline-derived CDR1 and CDR2 are LGHDT and YNNKEL (reference sequence). V lost 3 bases and J lost 5, with 13 bases in between. The CDR3 has 14 amino acids. The DNA of the CDR3 is TGTGCCAGCAGCCATCCCCAGGGAAAGACTGAAGCTTTCTTT. Translated, it gives CASSHPQGKTEAFF.

V is TRBV27 and J is TRBJ1-2; 7 bases map to TRBD1. Germline CDR1 and CDR2: MNHEY and SMNVEV (reference sequence). The CDR3 extends over 13 amino acids. V lost 4 bases, J lost 8 bases, and 7 bases stayed unmatched. The CDR3 coding sequence is TGTGCCAGCAGTTACCGACAGGGCTGGGGCTACACCTTC. The encoded protein is CASSYRQGWGYTF.

V and J are TRBV2 and TRBJ2-1, with TRBD2 identical over 8 bases. Germline CDR1 SNHLY, CDR2 FYNNEI. The CDR3 consists of 13 residues. Trimming at V came to 4 bases and at J to 13 bases, leaving 9 bases not matched to a gene. The CDR3 protein is CASSGPPGTSQFF. DNA for the CDR3: TGTGCCAGCAGTGGACCCCCCGGGACTAGTCAGTTCTTC.

The V gene is TRBV19, the J gene TRBJ1-5, with D hard to call. The V end was cut by 5 bases, the J end by 7 bases, with 15 bases between. Per germline, CDR1 LNHDA and CDR2 SQIVND (reference sequence). The CDR3 sequence is 14 residues long. The CDR3 DNA reads TGTGCCAGTAGTCTCCTCCGGGGAAGACAGCCCCAGCATTTT. It yields the protein CASSLLRGRQPQHF. Full variable domain (rest looked up from reference TRBV19 and TRBJ1-5): DGGITQSPKYLFRKEGQNVTLSCEQNLNHDAMYWYRQDPGQGLRLIYYSQIVNDFQKGDIAEGYSVSREKKESFPLTVTSAQKNPTAFYLCASSLLRGRQPQHFGDGTRLSIL.

This clone was detected only once. The chain is built from TRBV5-6 and TRBJ2-7; D unclear. The CDR3 runs 14 residues. Germline V lookup: CDR1 SGHDT, CDR2 YYEEEE. The ends were cut back, 0 bases at V and 2 bases at J, with 9 bases in the middle. The CDR3 protein is CASSLVAATYEQYF. The CDR3 DNA sequence: TGTGCCAGCAGCTTGGTAGCAGCTACCTACGAGCAGTACTTC.